This note documents a single TCR beta chain sequence. This clonotype has more than one count but fewer than ten. Its binding antigen is unknown. No base quality information exists; no much larger clone differs at one position. The record originates from a study of human T cells and chemical hapten exposure (dated by TCRdb to the early 2020s). At the level of the whole study: For sensitization, 2% DPC in acetone was applied to an approximately 2 cm by approximately 2 cm area of upper inner arm skin. In alopecia patients, the study followed how the peripheral blood TCR repertoire changed in vivo over primary and secondary sensitization to diphenylcyclopropenone (DPC), a hapten. The patient cohort, mostly female, included alopecia areata with under or over 50% scalp involvement, alopecia totalis and alopecia universalis. Blood samples were taken from patients before sensitization (week 0) and then at 2, 6 and about 24 weeks after DPC sensitization. Patch testing was performed on the upper back with Finn chambers containing 0.01% DPC, and the patch tests were scored after 6 days according to International Contact Dermatitis Research Group standards. Blood for TCR sequencing was provided by twenty-nine alopecia patients at one to four time points (pre-sensitization, 2, 6 and 24 weeks). Weekly therapeutic DPC doses were additionally applied to the scalp of patients throughout the roughly 24-week study period. Libraries were pooled for sequencing, and per-sample TCR yields varied mainly because of small differences in library volumes within the pool. What the research found in general, with its limitations: The number of TCRs above 1 in 1000 frequency did not change with DPC sensitization; there was no evidence of global repertoire structure alterations. Significantly more large CDR3 similarity clusters were formed by expanded TCRs than by pre-sensitization or healthy control sets, consistent with antigen-driven responses. Because all patients had alopecia, a presumed autoimmune disease, the immune response of the patients might differ from that of healthy individuals. Patch test score correlated positively with the number of PT1 expanded TCRs, reaching significance at thresholds 8, 16 and 32 but not at 4. After repeated subsampling, changes were observed in the strength of the expansion versus patch-test correlation and in the threshold at which the correlation became significant.

Spanning cysteine to phenylalanine, the CDR3 consists of 18 amino acids. Just the 54-base CDR3 DNA is kept, in frame starting at base 1. In light of the paper, this sample's time point label describes: pre-sensitization, week 0. This specimen's treatment or condition label, interpreted: therapeutic diphenylcyclopropenone sensitization with weekly scalp DPC. Blood at each patch-test visit was drawn before the patch test was applied. To be eligible, patients had to be aged 18 to 70, diagnosed with alopecia and judged suitable for DPC therapy, while pregnant patients were excluded. Unfractionated whole blood was collected in Tempus Blood RNA tubes, and total RNA was extracted from that blood. The library was generated by RACE. The data were produced on a NextSeq 500. During library preparation, unique molecular identifiers were attached to individual cDNA molecules so that TCRs could be counted in a quantitative, reproducible way. From each blood RNA sample, both TCR alpha and TCR beta chains were sequenced. The authors processed their data as follows. The median number of TCRs per sample was 95,638, ranging from roughly 20,000 to 700,000. V, J and CDR3 annotation of the TCR reads was performed with the Decombinator software suite. Every sample was subsampled to the same number of TCRs (28,000) for the PS versus PT1 abundance plots. Expanded TCRs were defined as absent before sensitization and observed at least eight times at the 2-week time point. TCRdb reanalyzed the raw reads on its own, using fastp at Q25 for trimming and MiXCR for clone calling, and kept in-frame beta chains. Entries are consolidated by CDR3 protein sequence, retaining the most common genes and DNA. The V and J calls shown here were made by TCRdb, not taken from the authors' results. The sample table contains roughly 250,000 distinct CDR3 sequences; only one count was recorded for about 9.4% of them. In total, the top ten clones hold 2% to 2.5% of the sample.

The chain is made from TRBV12-2 and TRBJ2-1; no check of the table's D call, TRBD2, against the DNA was made. TRBV12-2 is flagged as a pseudogene. The sequence was obtained from a woman in her thirties or forties with alopecia areata. Some clones in this sample may be carry-over from other donors' samples. Sample: whole blood, taken in connection with sensitization to the hapten diphenylcyclopropenone (DPC). In nucleotide form, the sequence is TGTGCAAGTCGCTTGCCCTCCAGACTAGCGGGAGACTACAATGAGCAGTTCTTC. This yields the protein CASRLPSRLAGDYNEQFF.